A selection of T cell receptor beta chains follows, all from one sample in a study of molecular identifiers for immune sequencing clone quantification. TCRdb called the PCR reads again in MiXCR, with one record for every CDR3 protein. The table lists about 320,000 distinct CDR3 sequences, 20% to 25% of them singletons. Sequencing was carried out using naive CD8+ T cells from blood, with Jurkat cell RNA spiked in. These TCRs come from a human donor in good health. Some libraries in this study had Jurkat cell RNA spiked in. The CDR3 runs from the conserved cysteine through the conserved F or W. A D gene is named only where the DNA matches it firmly.

v_gene	j_gene	d_gene	CDR3aa
TRBV19	TRBJ2-3	TRBD2	CASSMWEGPDTQYF
TRBV9	TRBJ2-3	TRBD2	CASSSQTSGGRTDTQYF
TRBV11-2	TRBJ2-3	-	CASSWRGRGTTDTQYF
TRBV11-3	TRBJ2-1	-	CASSSGLRNEQFF
TRBV11-2	TRBJ2-7	TRBD2	CASSLDSPLAGSYEQYF
TRBV7-9	TRBJ2-3	-	CASSLVGQTFGDTQYF
TRBV20-1	TRBJ1-5	-	CSATFGSGDQPQHF
TRBV27	TRBJ2-1	TRBD2	CASSNSGGPYNEQFF
TRBV24-1	TRBJ2-7	-	CATSSTGEQYF
TRBV4-1	TRBJ2-7	TRBD2	CASSQGARGSDYEQYF
TRBV5-6	TRBJ2-5	-	CASSLAQGQETQHF
TRBV29-1	TRBJ2-3	TRBD2	CSVELPSGGGTDTQYF
TRBV27	TRBJ2-7	TRBD1	CASSLTGAVIHEQYF
TRBV12-3/TRBV12-4	TRBJ1-1	-	CASSLGGRGFEAFF
TRBV28	TRBJ2-3	-	CASSSVTGTDTWYF
TRBV9	TRBJ1-1	-	CASSVVTGTEAFF
TRBV24-1	TRBJ2-3	TRBD2	CATNGGSIDTQYF
TRBV7-8	TRBJ2-7	-	CASSLGGGTGGYEQYF
TRBV5-5	TRBJ1-5	-	CASSDGNQPQHF
TRBV28	TRBJ2-5	TRBD1	CASSSGTGTLQETQYF
TRBV29-1	TRBJ2-2	-	CSVESRPGELFF
TRBV7-6	TRBJ2-7	-	CASSSFRTAQAYEQYF
TRBV5-4	TRBJ2-3	-	CASSREGYYTDTQYF
TRBV30	TRBJ2-7	-	CAWSDHAGSYSYEQYF
TRBV11-2	TRBJ2-1	TRBD2	CASSPWTSGGSSYNEQFF
TRBV18	TRBJ1-1	TRBD1	CASSPMSTGPNTEAFF
TRBV9	TRBJ1-4	-	CASSVWGSGDEKLFF
TRBV7-6	TRBJ2-3	-	CASREAGTDTQYF
TRBV9	TRBJ2-5	-	CASSRGWEETQYF
TRBV12-5	TRBJ2-3	-	CASGLVEGGGHNTDTQYF
TRBV4-1	TRBJ2-7	-	CASSPARQYEQYF
TRBV25-1	TRBJ2-1	-	CTSSLTLNEQFF
TRBV20-1	TRBJ2-2	-	CSARQPNTGELFF
TRBV9	TRBJ2-3	-	CASSHDVDYSTDTQYF
TRBV5-5	TRBJ1-1	-	CASISTSTPEGAFF
TRBV5-6	TRBJ2-7	TRBD2	CASSLGLAGDPPGF
TRBV6-6	TRBJ2-2	-	CASSYPGVGTGELFF
TRBV9	TRBJ2-3	-	CASSKMTPDTQYF
TRBV10-3	TRBJ1-1	TRBD1	CAIMATGGLSEAFF
TRBV7-9	TRBJ1-5	-	CASSPTNQPQHF
TRBV4-1	TRBJ1-4	-	CASSQLAAEKLFF
TRBV7-6	TRBJ1-1	-	CASSPGAVNTEAFF
TRBV7-9	TRBJ2-1	-	CASSFGEDYNEQFF
TRBV5-5	TRBJ1-6	-	CASSLSSPLHF
TRBV10-3	TRBJ2-3	TRBD1	CAISAGTGGWTDTQYF
TRBV4-3	TRBJ2-5	-	CASSQSPLSQETQYF